This T cell receptor (beta chain) derives from a study of response to subunit inactivated influenza vaccine. V lost 7 bases and J lost 5; bases outside the gene matches: 4. Germline V gives CDR1 MNHNS, CDR2 SASEGT. This CDR3 is 13 amino acids long. Each CDR3 protein is one row after TCRdb ran MiXCR on the RT-PCR reads. The top ten clones hold over 10% of a sample with fewer than 700,000 distinct CDR3 sequences, 13% of them seen once. Of note for this clonotype: Its matching antigen is unknown.

Study conclusions and caveats: Authors proposed each seasonal influenza vaccination draws in few new T cells.

The chain uses TRBV6-1 and TRBJ2-2; 7 bases agree with TRBD1. The sample in question was PBMCs from blood, obtained 45 days after vaccination. The receptor's source is a man in his fifties or sixties who received an inactivated influenza vaccine. Here the CDR3 reads CASNDRATGELFF. The CDR3 DNA sequence: TGTGCCAGCAACGACAGGGCGACCGGGGAGCTGTTTTTT.